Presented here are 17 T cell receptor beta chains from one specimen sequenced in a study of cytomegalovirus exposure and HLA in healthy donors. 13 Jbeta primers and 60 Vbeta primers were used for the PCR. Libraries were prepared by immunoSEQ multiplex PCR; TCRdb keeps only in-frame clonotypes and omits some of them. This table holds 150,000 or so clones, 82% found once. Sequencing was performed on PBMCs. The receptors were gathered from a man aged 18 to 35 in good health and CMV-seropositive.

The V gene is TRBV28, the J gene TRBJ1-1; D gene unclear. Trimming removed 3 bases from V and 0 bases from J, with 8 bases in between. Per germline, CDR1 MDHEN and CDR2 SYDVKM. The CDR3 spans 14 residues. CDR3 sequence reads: CASSLVTVNTEAFF. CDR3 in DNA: TGTGCCAGCAGTTTGGTTACGGTGAACACTGAAGCTTTCTTT.

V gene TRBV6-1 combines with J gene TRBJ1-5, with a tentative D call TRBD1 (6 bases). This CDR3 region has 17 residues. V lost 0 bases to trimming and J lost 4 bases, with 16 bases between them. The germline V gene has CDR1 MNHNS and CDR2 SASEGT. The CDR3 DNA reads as TGTGCCAGCAGTGAAGCAGGGGGGCCGGGGGGAAATCAGCCCCAGCATTTT. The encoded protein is CASSEAGGPGGNQPQHF.

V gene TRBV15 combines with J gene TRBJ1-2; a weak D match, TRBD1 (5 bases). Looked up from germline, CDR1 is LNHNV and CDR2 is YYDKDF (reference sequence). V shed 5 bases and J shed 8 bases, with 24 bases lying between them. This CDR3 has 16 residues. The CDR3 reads CATSLKKGRSNRGYTF. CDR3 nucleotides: TGTGCCACCAGCCTTAAAAAGGGGAGGTCAAATCGCGGCTACACCTTC.

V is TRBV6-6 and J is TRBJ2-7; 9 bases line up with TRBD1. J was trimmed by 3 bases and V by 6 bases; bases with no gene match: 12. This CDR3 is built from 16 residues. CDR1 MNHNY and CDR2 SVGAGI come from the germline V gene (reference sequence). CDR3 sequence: CASRTYPGQGFYEQYF. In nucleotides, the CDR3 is TGTGCCAGCAGAACCTATCCGGGACAGGGTTTCTACGAGCAGTACTTC.

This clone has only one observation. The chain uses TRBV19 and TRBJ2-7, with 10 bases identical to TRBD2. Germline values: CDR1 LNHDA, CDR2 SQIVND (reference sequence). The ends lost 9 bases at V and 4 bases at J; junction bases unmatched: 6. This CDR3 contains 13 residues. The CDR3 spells CASRASGSYEQYF. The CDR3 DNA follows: TGTGCCAGCAGGGCTAGCGGGAGTTACGAGCAGTACTTC.

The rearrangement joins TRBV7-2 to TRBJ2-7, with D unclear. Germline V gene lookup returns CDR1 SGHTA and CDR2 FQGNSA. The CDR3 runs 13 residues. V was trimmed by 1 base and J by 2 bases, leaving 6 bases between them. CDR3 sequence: CASSLGRTYEQYF. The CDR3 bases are TGTGCCAGCAGCTTAGGGAGAACCTACGAGCAGTACTTC.

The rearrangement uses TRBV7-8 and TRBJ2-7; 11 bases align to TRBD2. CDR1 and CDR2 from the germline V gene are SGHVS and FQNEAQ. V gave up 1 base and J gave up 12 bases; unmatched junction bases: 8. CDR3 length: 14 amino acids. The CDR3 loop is CASSLERSGRASYF. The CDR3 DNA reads TGTGCCAGCAGCTTAGAACGTAGCGGGAGGGCCTCGTACTTC. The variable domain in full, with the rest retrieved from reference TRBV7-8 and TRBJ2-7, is GAGVSQSPRYKVAKRGQDVALRCDPISGHVSLFWYQQALGQGPEFLTYFQNEAQLDKSGLPSDRFFAERPEGSVSTLKIQRTQQEDSAVYLCASSLERSGRASYFGPGTRLTVT.

Here the CDR3 DNA reads TGTGCCAGCAGCTTAGGTATCGGGGGTGACACTGAAGCTTTCTTT. This translates into CASSLGIGGDTEAFF. The chain is built from TRBV7-6 and TRBJ1-1; D may be TRBD1 (5 bases). Trimming removed 1 base from V and 3 bases from J, with 12 bases in between. CDR1 is SGHVS and CDR2 is FNYEAQ in the germline V gene. CDR3 length equals 15 residues.

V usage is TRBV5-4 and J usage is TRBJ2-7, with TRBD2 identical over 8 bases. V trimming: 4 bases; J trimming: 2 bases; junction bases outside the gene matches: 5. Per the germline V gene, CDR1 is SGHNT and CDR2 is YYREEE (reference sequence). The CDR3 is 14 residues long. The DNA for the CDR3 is TGTGCCAGCAGCCCGAGCGGGAGAGCCTACGAGCAGTACTTC. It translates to CASSPSGRAYEQYF.

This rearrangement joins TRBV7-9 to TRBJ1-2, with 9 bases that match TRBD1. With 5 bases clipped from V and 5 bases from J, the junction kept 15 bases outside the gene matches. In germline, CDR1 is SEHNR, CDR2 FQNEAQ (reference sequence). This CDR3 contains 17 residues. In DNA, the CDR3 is TGTGCCAGCAGCAGTGGACAGGGGAATCGCGCCCTGTATGGCTACACCTTC. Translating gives CASSSGQGNRALYGYTF.

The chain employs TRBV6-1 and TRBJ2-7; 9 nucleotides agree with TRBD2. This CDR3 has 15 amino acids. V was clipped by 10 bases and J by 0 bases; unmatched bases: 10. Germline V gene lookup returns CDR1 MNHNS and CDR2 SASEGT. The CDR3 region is CAIIPSSGISYEQYF. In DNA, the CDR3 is TGTGCCATCATCCCTTCTAGCGGGATCTCCTACGAGCAGTACTTC.

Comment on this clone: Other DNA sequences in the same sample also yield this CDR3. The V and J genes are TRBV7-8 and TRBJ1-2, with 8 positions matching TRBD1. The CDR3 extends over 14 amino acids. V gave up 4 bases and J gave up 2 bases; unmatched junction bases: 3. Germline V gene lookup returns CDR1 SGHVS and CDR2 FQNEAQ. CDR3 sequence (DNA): TGTGCCAGCAGCTCCGGACAGGGCAACTATGGCTACACCTTC. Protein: CASSSGQGNYGYTF.

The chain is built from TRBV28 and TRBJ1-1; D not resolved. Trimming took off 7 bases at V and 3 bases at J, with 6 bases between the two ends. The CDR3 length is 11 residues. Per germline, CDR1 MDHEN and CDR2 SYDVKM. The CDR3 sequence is CASMEDTEAFF. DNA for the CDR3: TGTGCCAGCATGGAGGACACTGAAGCTTTCTTT. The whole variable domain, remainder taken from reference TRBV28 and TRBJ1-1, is DVKVTQSSRYLVKRTGEKVFLECVQDMDHENMFWYRQDPGLGLRLIYFSYDVKMKEKGDIPEGYSVSREKKERFSLILESASTNQTSMYLCASMEDTEAFFGQGTRLTVV.

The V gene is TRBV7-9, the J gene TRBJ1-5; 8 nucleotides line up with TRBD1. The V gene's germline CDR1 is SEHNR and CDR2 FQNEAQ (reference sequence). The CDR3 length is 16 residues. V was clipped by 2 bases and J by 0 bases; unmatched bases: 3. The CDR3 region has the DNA TGTGCCAGCAGCTTAAACCAGGGGGCTAGCAATCAGCCCCAGCATTTT. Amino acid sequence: CASSLNQGASNQPQHF.

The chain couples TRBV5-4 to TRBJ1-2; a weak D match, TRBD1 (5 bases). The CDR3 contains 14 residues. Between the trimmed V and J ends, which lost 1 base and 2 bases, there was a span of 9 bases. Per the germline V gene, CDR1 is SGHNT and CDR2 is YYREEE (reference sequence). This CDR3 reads CASSLNSGNYGYTF. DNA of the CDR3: TGTGCCAGCAGCTTGAATTCAGGGAACTATGGCTACACCTTC. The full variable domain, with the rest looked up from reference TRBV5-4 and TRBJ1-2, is ETGVTQSPTHLIKTRGQQVTLRCSSQSGHNTVSWYQQALGQGPQFIFQYYREEENGRGNFPPRFSGLQFPNYSSELNVNALELDDSALYLCASSLNSGNYGYTFGSGTRLTVV.

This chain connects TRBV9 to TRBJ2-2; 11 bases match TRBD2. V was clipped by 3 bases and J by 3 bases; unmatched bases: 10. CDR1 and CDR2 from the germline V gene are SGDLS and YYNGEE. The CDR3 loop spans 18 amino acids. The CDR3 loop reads CASSDDTPGLADTGELFF. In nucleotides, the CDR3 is TGTGCCAGCAGCGATGACACCCCGGGACTAGCGGACACCGGGGAGCTGTTTTTT.

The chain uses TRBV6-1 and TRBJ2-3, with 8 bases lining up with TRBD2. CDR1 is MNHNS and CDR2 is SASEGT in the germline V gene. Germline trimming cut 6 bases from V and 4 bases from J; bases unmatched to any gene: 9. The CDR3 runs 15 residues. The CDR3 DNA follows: TGTGCCAGCAGGAGGGGAGCGGGAGAGGCAGATACGCAGTATTTT. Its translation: CASRRGAGEADTQYF.